This TCR beta chain was profiled in a study of CD8+ T cells in alopecia areata. Study-level points and caveats: Scalp and blood retained many expanded lesional clones during tofacitinib.

Treatment in this sample: oral pan-JAK inhibitor, 5-10 mg twice daily. Starting from PBMCs, sorting isolated CD4+ and CD8+ T cells. Details on this clone: Its target is unknown.

Reverse transcription of extracted RNA yielded cDNA, which provided the sequencing template. Some clones are missing from TCRdb's copy, which holds only in-frame ones; the method was immunoSEQ multiplex PCR. The sample contains 80,000 or so clones, roughly 70% of which appear only once. This TCR came from a human donor with alopecia areata. The sequenced sample was CD8+ T cells sorted from blood, obtained at week 24, from a patient treated with tofacitinib.

The CDR3 bases are TGCGCCAGCAGCCAAGATCGAGGACAGGGAGCCTCTGGGGCCAACGTCCTGACTTTC. Its translation is CASSQDRGQGASGANVLTF. This chain connects TRBV4-1 to TRBJ2-6, with 8 bases aligning to TRBD1. Losses at the gene ends were 0 bases for V and 0 bases for J; bases not matched to a gene: 7. This CDR3 is 19 amino acids long. CDR1 is MGHRA, CDR2 YSYEKL, per germline.